Reported below is one TCR beta chain. The protocol was immunoSEQ multiplex PCR, while the TCRdb copy is restricted to in-frame clones and leaves out a portion. The sample has about 46,000 clones, 85% to 95% seen once. V lost 3 bases, J lost 2 bases, and 2 bases stayed unmatched. Germline CDR1 and CDR2: SGDLS and YYNGEE. CDR3 length: 15 residues. These data belong to a study of siplizumab effects on memory and regulatory T cells. The sequenced material came from CD8+ T cells sorted from blood. This TCR derives from a human donor in good health. This rearrangement joins TRBV9 to TRBJ2-2, with TRBD2 identical over 9 bases. The CDR3 nucleotides read TGTGCCAGCAGCGCTAGCGGGATAAACACCGGGGAGCTGTTTTTT. As protein: CASSASGINTGELFF. Full variable domain (missing parts from reference TRBV9 and TRBJ2-2): DSGVTQTPKHLITATGQRVTLRCSPRSGDLSVYWYQQSLDQGLQFLIQYYNGEERAKGNILERFSAQQFPDLHSELNLSSLELGDSALYFCASSASGINTGELFFGEGSRLTVL.